Below, one TCR beta chain is given with its context. Its antigen is as yet unknown. The data were taken from a study of T cell responses to AZD1222 COVID-19 vaccine. Overall study context: Recipients boosted at about 4 weeks or about 12 weeks are pooled. Study-wide results and limits: Mostly white British, mostly female donors; authors suggested clonal diversity may be underestimated. Recipients of AZD1222 seropositive at baseline numbered only five or six. Spike-specific TCRs gained breadth and depth after people received two AZD1222 doses.

The repertoire was sequenced with immunoSEQ multiplex PCR; TCRdb's copy has only in-frame clones and lacks some. Among 100,000 or so clones listed, roughly 90% were seen once. Looked up from germline, CDR1 is MNHEY and CDR2 is SMNVEV (reference sequence). This CDR3 has 14 amino acids. Trimming took 4 bases from V and 14 from J, leaving 18 bases between them. The sequence came from an adult in good health. Here the sequenced sample was peripheral blood, taken on day 0 of AZD1222 vaccination. The rearrangement uses TRBV27 and TRBJ1-6; D call uncertain. In nucleotides, the CDR3 is TGTGCCAGCAGTTCCGGGCAGCCTTGGGTGTCCCTCCACTTT. Encoded protein: CASSSGQPWVSLHF.